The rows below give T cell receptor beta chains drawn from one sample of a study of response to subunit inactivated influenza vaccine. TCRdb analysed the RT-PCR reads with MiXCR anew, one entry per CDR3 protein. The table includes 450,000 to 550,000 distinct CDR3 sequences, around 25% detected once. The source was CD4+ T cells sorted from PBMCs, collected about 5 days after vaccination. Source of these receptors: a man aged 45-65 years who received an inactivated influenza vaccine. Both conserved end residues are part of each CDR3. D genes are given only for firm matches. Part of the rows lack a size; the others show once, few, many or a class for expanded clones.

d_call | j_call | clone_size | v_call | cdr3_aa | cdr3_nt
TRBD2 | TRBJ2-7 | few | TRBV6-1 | CASSPETRLAVRYEQYF | TGTGCCAGCAGTCCCGAAACCCGACTAGCGGTTCGCTACGAGCAGTACTTC
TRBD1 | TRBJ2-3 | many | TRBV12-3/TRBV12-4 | CASSFSVQGATDTQYF | TGTGCCAGCAGTTTTTCAGTGCAGGGGGCAACAGATACGCAGTATTTT
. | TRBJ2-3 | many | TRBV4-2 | CASSQDALIGTDTQYF | TGTGCCAGCAGCCAAGATGCCCTTATAGGCACAGATACGCAGTATTTT
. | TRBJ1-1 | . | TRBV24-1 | CATSEKGKDTEAFF | TGTGCCACCAGTGAAAAGGGTAAGGACACTGAAGCTTTCTTT
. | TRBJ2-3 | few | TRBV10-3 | CAISESTRDAQYF | TGTGCCATCAGTGAGTCGACAAGGGACGCGCAGTATTTT
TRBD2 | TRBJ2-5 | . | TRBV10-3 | CAISRPGTSETQYF | TGTGCCATCAGCCGACCCGGGACTAGCGAGACCCAGTACTTC
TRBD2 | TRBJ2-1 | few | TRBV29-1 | CSVERAGGWNEQFF | TGCAGCGTTGAAAGAGCGGGAGGTTGGAATGAGCAGTTCTTC
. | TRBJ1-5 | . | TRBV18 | CASSPNQGLNQPQHF | TGTGCCAGCTCACCTAATCAGGGGCTGAATCAGCCCCAGCATTTT
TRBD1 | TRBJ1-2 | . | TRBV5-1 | CASSPGTGGTNTF | TGCGCCAGCAGCCCCGGGACAGGCGGTACGAACACCTTC
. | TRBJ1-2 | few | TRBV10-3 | CAISESTRLGGYTF | TGTGCCATCAGTGAGTCGACGCGTCTTGGTGGCTACACCTTC
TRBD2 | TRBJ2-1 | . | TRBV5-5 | CASSPNPSTSGKWQFF | TGTGCCAGCAGCCCAAACCCATCGACTAGCGGGAAATGGCAGTTCTTC
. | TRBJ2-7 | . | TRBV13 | CASSLYRNPYEQYF | TGTGCCAGCAGCTTATACAGGAACCCCTACGAGCAGTACTTC
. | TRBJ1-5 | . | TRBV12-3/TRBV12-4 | CASTRNSNQPQHF | TGTGCCAGCACACGGAATAGCAATCAGCCCCAGCATTTT
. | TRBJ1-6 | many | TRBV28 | CASKPLLDRMRYSPLHF | TGTGCCAGCAAACCCCTCCTCGACAGGATGAGGTATTCACCCCTCCACTTT
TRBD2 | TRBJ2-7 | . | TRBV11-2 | CASSLGGTSGRRTHEQYF | TGTGCCAGCAGCTTAGGGGGGACTAGCGGGAGGAGAACCCACGAGCAGTACTTC
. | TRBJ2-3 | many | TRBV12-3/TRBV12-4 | CASGDTQYF | TGTGCCAGCGGGGATACGCAGTATTTT
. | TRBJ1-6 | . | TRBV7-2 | CASSPYGQRSPLHF | TGTGCCAGCAGCCCTTATGGGCAGCGATCACCCCTCCACTTT
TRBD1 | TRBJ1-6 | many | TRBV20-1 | CSARSGQGSSPLHF | TGCAGTGCTAGGAGCGGACAGGGTAGTTCACCCCTCCACTTT
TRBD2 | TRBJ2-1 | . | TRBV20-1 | CSAREASGFNEQFF | TGCAGTGCTAGAGAAGCTAGCGGGTTCAATGAGCAGTTCTTC
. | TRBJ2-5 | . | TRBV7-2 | CASSLSYRVSQETQYF | TGTGCCAGCAGCCTTTCTTACAGGGTGTCCCAAGAGACCCAGTACTTC
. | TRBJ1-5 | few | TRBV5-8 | CASSFRGGNQPQHF | TGTGCCAGCAGCTTCAGGGGCGGCAATCAGCCCCAGCATTTT
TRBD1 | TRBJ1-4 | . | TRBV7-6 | CASSRTGGRVEKLFF | TGTGCCAGCAGCCGAACAGGGGGCCGAGTTGAAAAACTGTTTTTT
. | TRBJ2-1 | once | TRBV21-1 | CASQARECTYNEQFF | TGTGCCAGCCAAGCCCGGGAATGTACCTACAATGAGCAGTTCTTC
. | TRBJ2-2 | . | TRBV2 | CASSEFTAITGELFF | TGTGCCAGCAGTGAATTCACGGCGATAACCGGGGAGCTGTTTTTT
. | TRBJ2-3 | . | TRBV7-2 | CASSGERGGRTDTQYF | TGTGCCAGCAGCGGGGAGAGGGGGGGGCGAACCGATACGCAGTATTTT
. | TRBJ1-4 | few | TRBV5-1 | CASSLGRGEKLFF | TGCGCCAGCAGCTTGGGTCGTGGTGAAAAACTGTTTTTT
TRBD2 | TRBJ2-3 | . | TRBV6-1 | CASSEAKVAGGSDTQYF | TGTGCCAGCAGTGAAGCGAAGGTGGCGGGGGGATCAGATACGCAGTATTTT
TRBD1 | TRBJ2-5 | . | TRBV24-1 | CATSEGRGRQTQYF | TGTGCCACCAGTGAAGGAAGGGGGCGTCAGACCCAGTACTTC
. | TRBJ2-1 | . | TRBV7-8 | CASSLILGASSYNEQFF | TGTGCCAGCAGCCTCATACTCGGGGCCAGCTCCTACAATGAGCAGTTCTTC
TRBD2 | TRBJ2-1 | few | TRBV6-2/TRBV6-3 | CASRGTSGRFAYNEQFF | TGTGCCAGCCGGGGGACTAGCGGGAGGTTCGCCTACAATGAGCAGTTCTTC
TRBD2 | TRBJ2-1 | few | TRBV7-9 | CASSLTSGFYNEQFF | TGTGCCAGCAGCTTAACTAGCGGGTTCTACAATGAGCAGTTCTTC
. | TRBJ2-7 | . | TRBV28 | CASSLTASSVGGSNEQYF | TGTGCCAGCAGTTTAACCGCTTCTTCCGTCGGGGGATCCAACGAGCAGTACTTC
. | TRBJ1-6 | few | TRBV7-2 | CASSLRQDNSPLHF | TGTGCCAGCAGCTTGAGACAGGACAATTCACCCCTCCACTTT
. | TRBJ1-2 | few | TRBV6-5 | CASSYQAGDYGYTF | TGTGCCAGCAGTTACCAGGCAGGGGACTATGGCTACACCTTC
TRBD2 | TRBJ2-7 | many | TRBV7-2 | CASSASGTSHEQYF | TGTGCCAGCAGCGCAAGTGGGACTAGCCACGAGCAGTACTTC
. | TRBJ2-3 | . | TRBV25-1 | CASSEASIIRTDTQYF | TGTGCCAGCAGTGAAGCTAGCATAATACGCACAGATACGCAGTATTTT
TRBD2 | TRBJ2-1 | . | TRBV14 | CASRIPGLAGAEQFF | TGTGCCAGCAGAATTCCGGGACTAGCGGGGGCTGAGCAGTTCTTC
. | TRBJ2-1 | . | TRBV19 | CAREGTKVF | TGTGCCAGAGAAGGGACCAAGGTCTTC
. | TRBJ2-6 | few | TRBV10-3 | CAISGANVLTF | TGTGCCATCAGTGGGGCCAACGTCCTGACTTTC
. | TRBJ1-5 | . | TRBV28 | CASSLWGTMHF | TGTGCCAGCAGTTTATGGGGGACAATGCATTTT
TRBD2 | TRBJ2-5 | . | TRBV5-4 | CASSSPNAGGRETQYF | TGTGCCAGCAGCTCCCCAAACGCGGGAGGGAGAGAGACCCAGTACTTC
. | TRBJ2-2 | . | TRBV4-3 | CASSQDEVGTGELFF | TGCGCCAGCAGCCAAGACGAGGTTGGCACCGGGGAGCTGTTTTTT
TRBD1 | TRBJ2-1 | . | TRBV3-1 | CASSLPGQGPYEQFF | TGTGCCAGCAGCCTGCCGGGACAGGGTCCCTATGAGCAGTTCTTC
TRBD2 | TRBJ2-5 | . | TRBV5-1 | CASSETSGSGKETQYF | TGCGCCAGCAGCGAGACTAGCGGTAGCGGGAAAGAGACCCAGTACTTC
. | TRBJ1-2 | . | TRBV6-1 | CASSRALINYGYTF | TGTGCCAGCAGCCGGGCCCTCATAAACTATGGCTACACCTTC
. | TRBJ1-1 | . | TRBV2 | CASSQQGVGTEAFF | TGTGCCAGCAGCCAACAGGGTGTAGGGACTGAAGCTTTCTTT